The 3 T cell receptor beta chains listed next were all sequenced from one sample in a study of T and B cells in COVID-19 patients (TCRdb year 2020). Genomic DNA extracted from blood was used in amounts of roughly 240-500 ng for amplification of TRB repertoires. Sequencing used an Illumina MiSeq. Multiplex PCR with BIOMED2 TRB-A/B primer pools was used to amplify the TRB rearrangements. TCRdb redid the processing of the public reads, applying fastp at Q25 and MiXCR, and retained in-frame beta chains. Each entry merges the rows of one CDR3 protein and shows their most common DNA and genes. This sample gives some 8,400 distinct CDR3 sequences in total; about a quarter of them show up just once. The biggest ten clones account for 5% to 7% of the sample. Sequencing input: blood. The receptor set was obtained from a human donor who had recovered from COVID-19.

This clonotype came up many times. The chain links TRBV5-4 to TRBJ2-7; 11 bases agree with TRBD2. V trimming: 3 bases; J trimming: 3 bases; junction bases outside the gene matches: 5. The CDR3 extends over 15 amino acids. Germline lookup yields CDR1 SGHNT and CDR2 YYREEE (reference sequence). This CDR3 is CASSSPGTSGYEQYF. In DNA, the CDR3 is TGTGCCAGCAGCTCCCCGGGGACTAGCGGCTACGAGCAGTACTTC.

This clonotype was observed a few times. This sequence joins TRBV5-1 and TRBJ2-7, with 7 nucleotides matching TRBD2. Germline lookup yields CDR1 SGHRS and CDR2 YFSETQ. J was trimmed by 0 bases and V by 0 bases; bases with no gene match: 12. The CDR3 is 18 residues long. CDR3 region: CASSLVPRGAGTSYEQYF. The CDR3 DNA is TGCGCCAGCAGCTTGGTCCCCCGGGGAGCGGGGACCTCCTACGAGCAGTACTTC.

This clonotype is medium-sized within its sample. V and J are TRBV6-5 and TRBJ1-2; 8 nucleotides align to TRBD1. The V and J ends lost 6 bases and 8 bases, in that order; junction bases with no gene match: 8. Germline V gene data show CDR1 as MNHEY and CDR2 as SVGAGI. There are 13 residues in the CDR3. The CDR3 coding sequence is TGTGCCAGCAGGTCCCAGGGGGCGCGGGGCTACACCTTC. This translates into CASRSQGARGYTF.